The 23 T cell receptor beta chains in this list originate from one sample, sequenced in a study of siplizumab effects on memory and regulatory T cells. Assay: immunoSEQ multiplex PCR; the TCRdb copy retains only in-frame clones and omits some. This sample has 85,000 to 130,000 clones; roughly 93% occur once, and the top ten carry roughly 0.59%. The specimen sequenced was Tregs sorted from blood. Receptors originate from a human donor in good health.

This sequence joins TRBV7-9 and TRBJ2-3; tentatively, D is TRBD1 (6 bases). Germline lookup yields CDR1 SEHNR and CDR2 FQNEAQ (reference sequence). This CDR3 spans 14 amino acids. V was pared by 5 bases and J by 4 bases, with 13 bases between. The CDR3 loop is CASSRYRASDTQYF. CDR3 sequence (DNA): TGTGCCAGCAGCCGATACAGGGCTTCAGATACGCAGTATTTT.

The rearrangement uses TRBV7-9 and TRBJ1-1; 12 nucleotides align to TRBD1. The CDR3 spans 16 residues. Germline V gene data show CDR1 as SEHNR and CDR2 as FQNEAQ (reference sequence). V shed 1 base, J shed 2 bases, and the junction held 2 bases outside the gene matches. For the CDR3, the DNA is TGTGCCAGCAGCTTAGTAGGGACAGGGGGCAACACTGAAGCTTTCTTT. As protein: CASSLVGTGGNTEAFF.

CDR3 DNA sequence: TGTGCCCGCGGGGCGGGAAACTCCTACAATGAGCAGTTCTTC. This gives the protein CARGAGNSYNEQFF. This rearrangement joins TRBV30 to TRBJ2-1; D perhaps matches TRBD2 (6 bases). The CDR3 spans 14 residues. V lost 8 bases and J lost 0, with 14 bases in between. In germline, CDR1 is GTSNPN, CDR2 SVGIG (reference sequence).

The chain links TRBV7-9 to TRBJ2-7; TRBD2 matches 15 bases. Trimming cost V 5 bases and J 6 bases; bases outside gene matches: 5. This CDR3 has 15 amino acids. Germline CDR1 reads SEHNR; CDR2 reads FQNEAQ (reference sequence). CDR3 sequence: CASSPGGLAGGEQYF. In DNA, the CDR3 is TGTGCCAGCAGCCCGGGGGGACTAGCGGGAGGCGAGCAGTACTTC.

The chain has TRBV5-1 and TRBJ2-3; D might be TRBD2 (7 bases). This CDR3 is built from 17 residues. Germline lookup yields CDR1 SGHRS and CDR2 YFSETQ. Trimming took off 4 bases at V and 5 bases at J, with 23 bases between the two ends. CDR3 residues: CASSGLLRGGRIDTQYF. As DNA, the CDR3 is TGCGCCAGCAGCGGGCTACTAAGGGGGGGCCGAATAGATACGCAGTATTTT.

CDR3 in amino acids: CASRAPTVTENYGYTF. The DNA of the CDR3 is TGTGCCAGCAGGGCTCCTACCGTGACCGAAAACTATGGCTACACCTTC. V and J are TRBV6-4 and TRBJ1-2; no reliable D call. Deletions cut 6 bases from V and 2 bases from J, with 19 bases between. Per germline, CDR1 MRHNA and CDR2 SNTAGT. The CDR3 covers 16 residues.

The rearrangement joins TRBV11-2 to TRBJ2-5; D gene unclear. The CDR3 extends over 13 amino acids. The V end lost 8 bases, the J end lost 7 bases, and 17 bases lay between the germline ends. From germline, CDR1 is SGHAT and CDR2 FQNNGV. The CDR3 nucleotides are TGTGCCAGCCGTGACCTGGGGTGGGTGACCCAGTACTTC. Protein sequence: CASRDLGWVTQYF.

This clone was recorded only once. The chain has TRBV7-2 and TRBJ2-5, with 12 bases fitting TRBD2. The germline V gene encodes CDR1 SGHTA and CDR2 FQGNSA. CDR3 size: 15 residues. After removal of 7 bases from V and 4 bases from J, the junction contained 7 bases not matched to a gene. The CDR3 region is CASTSASGRGETQYF. The CDR3 DNA reads TGTGCCAGCACATCCGCTAGCGGGAGGGGAGAGACCCAGTACTTC.

On this clone itself: This same CDR3 is encoded by further DNA sequences in the sample. The gene calls are TRBV6-5 and TRBJ1-1; no firm D call. Germline V lookup: CDR1 MNHEY, CDR2 SVGAGI. The CDR3 is made up of 13 amino acids. V was pared by 2 bases and J by 0 bases, with 4 bases between. CDR3 sequence (DNA): TGTGCCAGCAGTTACCGAATGAACACTGAAGCTTTCTTT. Translated: CASSYRMNTEAFF.

This sequence joins TRBV7-8 and TRBJ1-1; no reliable D call. The V end was cut by 2 bases, the J end by 3 bases, with 7 bases between. The germline gives CDR1 SGHVS, CDR2 FQNEAQ. This CDR3 is 13 amino acids long. The CDR3 DNA follows: TGTGCCAGCAGCTTATATAGGTACACTGAAGCTTTCTTT. This encodes CASSLYRYTEAFF.

This clone appeared once. The V and J genes are TRBV10-3 and TRBJ1-2; D ambiguous. The CDR3 has 13 amino acids. Germline-derived CDR1 and CDR2 are ENHRY and SYGVKD. Trimming removed 0 bases at V and 7 bases at J, with 9 bases between. The CDR3 loop reads CAISESTGSGYTF. The CDR3 DNA is TGTGCCATCAGTGAGTCGACCGGGTCTGGCTACACCTTC.

The chain recombines TRBV6-5 with TRBJ2-2, with 7 nucleotides matching TRBD1. Germline V CDR1 and CDR2: MNHEY, SVGAGI. CDR3 size: 12 residues. V lost 5 bases and J lost 6; bases outside the gene matches: 0. The CDR3 reads CASSDRAGELFF. The CDR3 bases are TGTGCCAGCAGTGACAGGGCCGGGGAGCTGTTTTTT.

The V call is TRBV6-1, the J call TRBJ2-2; 9 bases are shared with TRBD2. V shed 5 bases and J 6 bases; nucleotides not matched to a gene: 7. The CDR3 has 15 residues. CDR1 is MNHNS, CDR2 SASEGT, per germline. CDR3 sequence reads: CASSFSGLASGELFF. DNA for the CDR3: TGTGCCAGCAGTTTTTCAGGACTAGCGTCCGGGGAGCTGTTTTTT.

The gene calls are TRBV6-5 and TRBJ1-6; no clear D gene. Trimming cost V 0 bases and J 5 bases, with 11 bases left between them. Germline CDR1 is MNHEY and CDR2 is SVGAGI. The CDR3 is 16 amino acids. This CDR3 is CASSYSTGRHNSPLHF. The CDR3 DNA reads as TGTGCCAGCAGTTACTCGACGGGGAGACATAATTCACCCCTCCACTTT.

This rearrangement joins TRBV7-9 to TRBJ2-6; 7 bases fit TRBD2. The germline V gene has CDR1 SEHNR and CDR2 FQNEAQ (reference sequence). Trimming removed 5 bases from V and 6 bases from J; junction bases left unmatched: 7. The CDR3 extends over 15 amino acids. This CDR3 reads CASSLGTTVANVLTF. CDR3 nucleotide sequence: TGTGCCAGCAGCCTCGGGACTACGGTGGCCAACGTCCTGACTTTC.

The chain is built from TRBV6-5 and TRBJ1-1, with a possible D match to TRBD1 (5 bases). The CDR3 is 14 residues long. CDR1 MNHEY and CDR2 SVGAGI come from the germline V gene. The V and J ends lost 2 bases and 2 bases respectively, with 9 bases between them. The DNA for the CDR3 is TGTGCCAGCAGTTACAACGGGGCAAACACTGAAGCTTTCTTT. Translation gives CASSYNGANTEAFF.

This rearrangement joins TRBV18 to TRBJ2-5; D call uncertain. The CDR3 is 13 residues long. Trimming cost V 2 bases and J 5 bases, with 9 bases left between them. CDR1 KGHSH and CDR2 LQKENI come from the germline V gene. CDR3 sequence reads: CASSPSLGETQYF. CDR3 bases: TGTGCCAGCTCACCATCGTTGGGGGAGACCCAGTACTTC.

J is TRBJ2-5 and V is TRBV11-2, with D unresolved. V was trimmed by 5 bases and J by 7 bases, leaving 14 bases between them. Germline V CDR1 and CDR2: SGHAT, FQNNGV. This CDR3 comprises 13 residues. CDR3 loop: CASSPFPRGTQYF. In DNA, the CDR3 is TGTGCCAGCAGCCCCTTTCCCCGCGGGACCCAGTACTTC.

The J gene is TRBJ2-7, the V gene TRBV14; the D is unclear. Germline loops: CDR1 SGHDN, CDR2 FVKESK. Trimming took off 1 base at V and 2 bases at J, with 3 bases between the two ends. The CDR3 runs to 12 residues. The CDR3 region is CASSQATYEQYF. In DNA form, the CDR3 reads TGTGCCAGCAGCCAAGCGACCTACGAGCAGTACTTC.

This chain uses TRBV7-2 with TRBJ2-5, with TRBD2 identical over 12 bases. CDR1 is SGHTA, CDR2 FQGNSA, per germline. Trimming removed 1 base from V and 3 bases from J; junction bases left unmatched: 6. This CDR3 comprises 17 residues. The CDR3 reads CASSLVGTSGLKETQYF. Here the CDR3 DNA reads TGTGCCAGCAGCTTAGTGGGGACTAGCGGGCTTAAAGAGACCCAGTACTTC.

The chain joins TRBV11-2 to TRBJ2-1; TRBD2 is a possible D gene (5 bases). Trimming removed 3 bases from V and 2 bases from J, with 11 bases in between. This CDR3 comprises 15 residues. Germline V gene data show CDR1 as SGHAT and CDR2 as FQNNGV. CDR3 sequence (DNA): TGTGCCAGCAGCTTGTTGGAGGTCCCCTACAATGAGCAGTTCTTC. Its protein product is CASSLLEVPYNEQFF.

The rearrangement links TRBV15 to TRBJ1-1; 7 bases agree with TRBD1. Germline V gives CDR1 LNHNV, CDR2 YYDKDF (reference sequence). CDR3 size: 15 residues. With V trimmed by 0 bases and J by 2 bases, 3 bases remained unmatched. The CDR3 is CATSREGQLNTEAFF. The CDR3 DNA reads TGTGCCACCAGCAGAGAGGGACAGCTTAACACTGAAGCTTTCTTT.

The chain couples TRBV6-1 to TRBJ1-6; D may be TRBD1 (5 bases). Germline V gene sequence: CDR1 MNHNS, CDR2 SASEGT. The length of the CDR3 is 15 residues. Between the trimmed V and J ends, which lost 4 bases and 4 bases, there was a span of 11 bases. The CDR3 is CASSGGRGYNSPLHF. The CDR3 DNA sequence: TGTGCCAGCAGTGGGGGACGCGGGTATAATTCACCCCTCCACTTT.